The 9 T cell receptor beta chains presented below share a single source sample, sequenced in a study of early T cells in non-severe SARS-CoV-2 infection. TCRdb ran MiXCR on the 5' RACE reads and lists one entry per CDR3 protein. The sample includes approximately 60,000 distinct CDR3 sequences, roughly 9% of them seen just once. The specimen comprised whole blood, sampled at baseline. Receptor source: an adult who was a healthcare worker with PCR-confirmed SARS-CoV-2 infection or an uninfected control (not recorded which).

This clonotype appeared many times. V usage is TRBV11-2 and J usage is TRBJ2-7, with 10 bases identical to TRBD2. The CDR3 is 13 amino acids. Germline CDR1 is SGHAT and CDR2 is FQNNGV. The V gene end was trimmed by 6 bases and the J gene end by 6 bases; junction bases not matched to a gene: 5. As DNA, the CDR3 is TGTGCCAGCAGTTTTAGCGGGAGGAGCGAGCAGTACTTC. Protein: CASSFSGRSEQYF.

As regards this clonotype: A much larger clonotype is one base distant, so this may be a read error. This chain links TRBV25-1 with TRBJ1-4, with D possibly being TRBD1 (6 bases). V was pared by 3 bases and J by 4 bases, with 15 bases between. There are 16 residues in the CDR3. Germline V gene lookup returns CDR1 MGHDK and CDR2 SYGVNS. The CDR3 region is CASSDPEQGNNEKLFF. CDR3 nucleotides: TGTGCCAGCAGTGATCCCGAACAGGGTAATAATGAAAAACTGTTTTTT.

This clonotype was recorded at least ten times. The V call is TRBV9, the J call TRBJ2-5, with D possibly being TRBD1 or TRBD2 (5 bases each). The germline CDR1 and CDR2 sequences are SGDLS and YYNGEE. The CDR3 is made up of 15 amino acids. The V end was cut by 0 bases, the J end by 2 bases, with 11 bases between. The CDR3 region is CASSVGRGLQETQYF. CDR3 nucleotide sequence: TGTGCCAGCAGCGTAGGACGGGGCTTGCAAGAGACCCAGTACTTC.

This clonotype has a handful of counts. The V and J genes are TRBV9 and TRBJ2-3; 10 nucleotides agree with TRBD2. CDR1 SGDLS and CDR2 YYNGEE come from the germline V gene. Trimming at V came to 4 bases and at J to 1 base, leaving 9 bases not matched to a gene. This CDR3 is 17 amino acids long. CDR3 DNA sequence: TGTGCCAGCAGCCCCGGAGCGGGAGGGCCGGGCACAGATACGCAGTATTTT. Its protein is CASSPGAGGPGTDTQYF.

This chain uses TRBV27 with TRBJ2-1; 8 positions match TRBD1. The V gene's germline CDR1 is MNHEY and CDR2 SMNVEV (reference sequence). CDR3 length: 15 amino acids. The junction had 3 bases not matched to a gene; V was cut back by 3 bases and J by 2 bases. For the CDR3, the DNA is TGTGCCAGCAGTTTGCCAGGGGGCACCTACAATGAGCAGTTCTTC. Amino acids: CASSLPGGTYNEQFF.

The sample holds many counts of this clonotype. V usage is TRBV12-3 or TRBV12-4 and J usage is TRBJ2-7; 13 bases fit TRBD2. The CDR3 runs to 16 residues. Germline trimming cut 8 bases from V and 1 base from J; bases unmatched to any gene: 8. The CDR3 sequence: CASRRTSGRRSYEQYF. CDR3 coding DNA: TGTGCCAGCCGTCGGACTAGCGGGAGACGGTCCTACGAGCAGTACTTC.

This clonotype was seen many times. The chain employs TRBV20-1 and TRBJ1-1, with TRBD1 matching 7 bases. The germline V gene has CDR1 DFQATT and CDR2 SNEGSKA (reference sequence). With 0 bases clipped from V and 0 bases from J, the junction kept 19 bases outside the gene matches. The CDR3 is 20 residues long. CDR3 residues: CSARDLWGTGANLLNTEAFF. The CDR3 DNA reads as TGCAGTGCTAGAGATCTTTGGGGAACAGGGGCCAACCTCCTGAACACTGAAGCTTTCTTT.

For the CDR3, the DNA is TGTGCCAGCGGGGCCACGGGTGCCAACGTCCTGACTTTC. Translation: CASGATGANVLTF. The rearrangement links TRBV12-3 or TRBV12-4 to TRBJ2-6; perhaps TRBD1 as D (5 bases). This CDR3 contains 13 residues. Trimming removed 8 bases at V and 7 bases at J, with 12 bases between.

This chain joins TRBV4-2 and TRBJ1-1; D not certain. V was shortened by 8 bases and J by 10 bases, with 20 bases between the two germline ends. From germline, CDR1 is LGHNA and CDR2 YNFKEQ. The CDR3 contains 13 residues. Written as DNA, the CDR3 is TGTGCCAGCCGGCGGACGGTAGAAGCCGGAGCTTTCTTT. It translates to CASRRTVEAGAFF.